This entry lists 10 T cell receptor beta chains sequenced from one sample in a study of cytomegalovirus exposure and HLA in healthy donors. Primers included in the PCR were 60 Vbeta and 13 Jbeta primers. Libraries were prepared by immunoSEQ multiplex PCR; TCRdb keeps only in-frame clonotypes and omits some of them. The sample lists around 130,000 clones; roughly 85% were seen once. The sample consisted of PBMCs. These receptors were obtained from a woman in her 30s in good health and CMV-seropositive.

V gene TRBV19 combines with J gene TRBJ1-5, with D perhaps TRBD1 (5 bases). The V gene lost 1 base and the J gene lost 9 bases, with 13 bases spanning the gap. This CDR3 has 14 amino acids. Germline CDR1 is LNHDA and CDR2 is SQIVND (reference sequence). The CDR3 coding sequence is TGTGCCAGTAGTATAGGTCGGTCAGGGCCGCCCCAGCATTTT. It codes for CASSIGRSGPPQHF.

The chain joins TRBV2 to TRBJ1-4, with D unclear. The CDR3 is 15 amino acids. The V end was cut by 6 bases, the J end by 3 bases, with 14 bases between. Germline lookup yields CDR1 SNHLY and CDR2 FYNNEI. The CDR3 nucleotides are TGTGCCAGCAGGTCAATTGGGAGGCCTAATGAAAAACTGTTTTTT. Amino acids: CASRSIGRPNEKLFF.

This clone was detected a few times. This sequence joins TRBV5-1 and TRBJ2-1; TRBD2 might be the D (6 bases). Germline CDR1 and CDR2: SGHRS and YFSETQ. Trimming cost V 0 bases and J 6 bases, with 19 bases left between them. The CDR3 covers 17 residues. DNA for the CDR3: TGCGCCAGCAGCTTGGCCCCCGCGGGACTCCGGGGCAATGAGCAGTTCTTC. It yields the protein CASSLAPAGLRGNEQFF.

V gene TRBV28 combines with J gene TRBJ2-4; D is unresolved. Germline CDR1 reads MDHEN; CDR2 reads SYDVKM. The V gene lost 1 base and the J gene lost 0 bases, with 7 bases spanning the gap. This CDR3 is built from 15 residues. The DNA of the CDR3 is TGTGCCAGCAGTTTATTAGGCGGAGCCAAAAACATTCAGTACTTC. Its translation: CASSLLGGAKNIQYF.

V usage is TRBV6-5 and J usage is TRBJ1-6; no clear D. The CDR3 length is 12 residues. CDR1 MNHEY and CDR2 SVGAGI come from the germline V gene. The V end lost 10 bases, the J end lost 7 bases, and 11 bases lay between the germline ends. CDR3 region: CATHQRNSPLHF. The CDR3 DNA reads as TGTGCCACCCACCAACGGAATTCACCCCTCCACTTT.

V gene TRBV6-5 combines with J gene TRBJ1-1; D may be TRBD1 (5 bases). Germline V gives CDR1 MNHEY, CDR2 SVGAGI. The V gene lost 0 bases and the J gene lost 4 bases, with 12 bases spanning the gap. This CDR3 has 15 residues. The CDR3 DNA sequence: TGTGCCAGCAGTTACTCCGGGCGCGGGACCACTGAAGCTTTCTTT. Protein: CASSYSGRGTTEAFF.

The V call is TRBV28, the J call TRBJ1-1, with no clear D. In germline, CDR1 is MDHEN, CDR2 SYDVKM. V was trimmed by 4 bases and J by 0 bases, leaving 15 bases between them. CDR3 length: 16 amino acids. CDR3 in DNA: TGTGCCAGCAGTTCCCCCGGTGAGCGGTTGAACACTGAAGCTTTCTTT. Its protein product is CASSSPGERLNTEAFF.

This chain joins TRBV6-1 and TRBJ2-7; D is perhaps TRBD1 (5 bases). The CDR3 contains 15 residues. CDR1 is MNHNS and CDR2 is SASEGT in the germline V gene. V was trimmed by 6 bases and J by 4 bases, leaving 19 bases between them. The CDR3 nucleotides are TGTGCCAGCAGCCCCAAATTGTGGGGCCCTTACGAGCAGTACTTC. Translated: CASSPKLWGPYEQYF.

The genes are TRBV29-1 and TRBJ2-1, with TRBD2 matching 14 bases. The CDR3 runs to 15 residues. The V segment lost 1 base and the J segment 8 bases; nucleotides outside the gene matches: 4. Germline V gives CDR1 SQVTM, CDR2 ANQGSEA. CDR3 coding DNA: TGCAGCGTTGAAGGGGGACTAGCGGGGGACGATGAGCAGTTCTTC. Translated, it gives CSVEGGLAGDDEQFF.

This clone was found a few times. The chain combines TRBV9 with TRBJ1-4; D is possibly TRBD1 (5 bases). This CDR3 is 15 amino acids long. The ends were cut back, 0 bases at V and 3 bases at J, with 9 bases in the middle. Germline lookup yields CDR1 SGDLS and CDR2 YYNGEE. The CDR3 DNA is TGTGCCAGCAGCGTAGGTGGGGGGGCTAATGAAAAACTGTTTTTT. Amino acids: CASSVGGGANEKLFF.